This T cell receptor (beta chain) was documented in a study of PD-1 blockade in classical Hodgkin lymphoma. Repertoires were generated with immunoSEQ multiplex PCR, while TCRdb's copy carries only in-frame clones and drops some. The sample lists 35,000 to 50,000 clones, 69% occurring once. This clone was counted a few times. As yet, its antigen is unknown. Study-level findings and limits: Reports indicated that newly diagnosed patients had lower baseline TCR diversity than healthy donors did.

This CDR3 spans 14 amino acids. The V segment lost 6 bases and the J segment 9 bases; nucleotides outside the gene matches: 12. Germline CDR1 is MNHNY and CDR2 is SVGAGI (reference sequence). Noted time point: cycle 4 day 1 (C4D1), after 6 weeks of nivolumab. Relapse was seen in all patients after autologous stem cell transplantation, and brentuximab vedotin exposure was variable. The chain uses TRBV6-6 and TRBJ2-5; 8 bases line up with TRBD1. The clonotype was recovered from a human donor with classical Hodgkin lymphoma. This specimen consisted of peripheral blood mononuclear cells (PBMCs), obtained before the fourth cycle of nivolumab. This CDR3 reads CASSPTGQAGAQYF. The CDR3 region has the DNA TGTGCCAGCAGCCCCACGGGACAGGCCGGGGCCCAGTACTTC.